A single sample is the source of the 14 T cell receptor beta chains below, sequenced in a study of blood T cell repertoires in COVID-19. Assay: immunoSEQ multiplex PCR; the TCRdb copy retains only in-frame clones and omits some. Of tens of thousands of clones listed, over 75% are singletons. Sequenced sample: peripheral blood. Receptors originate from a man in his 60s with acute or convalescent COVID-19.

V is TRBV28 and J is TRBJ2-7; D perhaps matches TRBD1 (7 bases). Trimming cost V 6 bases and J 0 bases, with 21 bases left between them. CDR1 is MDHEN and CDR2 is SYDVKM in the germline V gene. The CDR3 totals 17 residues. CDR3 protein: CASRGGTGTVASYEQYF. The DNA of the CDR3 is TGTGCCAGCAGAGGGGGGACCGGGACAGTGGCCTCCTACGAGCAGTACTTC.

The chain is built from TRBV7-9 and TRBJ1-2; 10 positions agree with TRBD1. The germline CDR1 and CDR2 sequences are SEHNR and FQNEAQ (reference sequence). This CDR3 is built from 15 residues. J gave up 7 bases and V 6 bases, and 11 bases lay outside the gene matches. For the CDR3, the DNA is TGTGCCAGCAGACCAGACAGGGGGCAAGGTAGTGGCTACACCTTC. Residues: CASRPDRGQGSGYTF. Based on the CDR3 plus reference TRBV7-9 and TRBJ1-2, the full variable domain is DTGVSQNPRHKITKRGQNVTFRCDPISEHNRLYWYRQTLGQGPEFLTYFQNEAQLEKSRLLSDRFSAERPKGSFSTLEIQRTEQGDSAMYLCASRPDRGQGSGYTFGSGTRLTVV.

The chain uses TRBV14 and TRBJ2-1; no firm D call. V was trimmed by 1 base and J by 0 bases, leaving 7 bases between them. There are 15 residues in the CDR3. Germline CDR1 and CDR2: SGHDN and FVKESK. Written as DNA, the CDR3 is TGTGCCAGCAGCCAAGTCGTAGCCTCCTACAATGAGCAGTTCTTC. Protein sequence: CASSQVVASYNEQFF.

The V gene is TRBV5-4, the J gene TRBJ2-7; no clear D. The germline gives CDR1 SGHNT, CDR2 YYREEE (reference sequence). The CDR3 is 13 residues long. Trimming removed 4 bases from V and 0 bases from J, with 8 bases in between. The CDR3 region has the DNA TGTGCCAGCAGCCCTCCCAGCTCCTACGAGCAGTACTTC. It specifies CASSPPSSYEQYF. The entire variable domain, with the rest obtained from reference TRBV5-4 and TRBJ2-7, is as follows: ETGVTQSPTHLIKTRGQQVTLRCSSQSGHNTVSWYQQALGQGPQFIFQYYREEENGRGNFPPRFSGLQFPNYSSELNVNALELDDSALYLCASSPPSSYEQYFGPGTRLTVT.

A few counts support this clone. The chain joins TRBV19 to TRBJ2-1; 8 nucleotides match TRBD1. CDR3 length equals 13 residues. V shed 6 bases, J shed 7 bases, and the junction held 5 bases outside the gene matches. CDR1 is LNHDA and CDR2 is SQIVND in the germline V gene (reference sequence). The CDR3 loop reads CASSGQGVNEQFF. The CDR3 DNA reads TGTGCCAGTAGCGGACAGGGAGTGAATGAGCAGTTCTTC. Using reference TRBV19 and TRBJ2-1 for the parts outside the CDR3, the full variable domain is DGGITQSPKYLFRKEGQNVTLSCEQNLNHDAMYWYRQDPGQGLRLIYYSQIVNDFQKGDIAEGYSVSREKKESFPLTVTSAQKNPTAFYLCASSGQGVNEQFFGPGTRLTVL.

This chain connects TRBV7-9 to TRBJ1-3; TRBD1 might be the D (5 bases). The CDR3 spans 18 residues. V lost 0 bases to trimming and J lost 4 bases, with 19 bases between them. Per the germline V gene, CDR1 is SEHNR and CDR2 is FQNEAQ (reference sequence). CDR3 sequence (DNA): TGTGCCAGCAGCTTAGCGGTTGGGGGGTTTGCGTCAGGAAACACCATATATTTT. This translates into CASSLAVGGFASGNTIYF.

The chain joins TRBV15 to TRBJ2-3, with D perhaps TRBD2 (5 bases). CDR1 LNHNV and CDR2 YYDKDF come from the germline V gene (reference sequence). The CDR3 is made up of 15 amino acids. The V end lost 0 bases, the J end lost 2 bases, and 9 bases lay between the germline ends. The CDR3 is CATSRDRGATDTQYF. The CDR3 DNA reads TGTGCCACCAGCAGAGATCGGGGAGCCACAGATACGCAGTATTTT.

This chain links TRBV4-2 with TRBJ2-1; D uncertain. V was cut by 4 bases and J by 1 base, with 11 bases left in between. This CDR3 contains 15 residues. In germline, CDR1 is LGHNA, CDR2 YNFKEQ. CDR3 residues: CASSPLVRSYNEQFF. As DNA, the CDR3 is TGTGCCAGCAGCCCCCTAGTTAGGTCCTACAATGAGCAGTTCTTC.

The chain uses TRBV6-5 and TRBJ1-1; D perhaps matches TRBD1 (6 bases). Deletions cut 0 bases from V and 12 bases from J, with 17 bases between. The CDR3 extends over 14 amino acids. Germline V CDR1 and CDR2: MNHEY, SVGAGI. CDR3 in DNA: TGTGCCAGCAGTTACTCTTGGGGGACAAGCGAAACTTTCTTT. Protein sequence: CASSYSWGTSETFF.

The chain is built from TRBV3-1 (or the pseudogene TRBV3-2) and TRBJ1-4; tentative D call: TRBD1 (6 bases). V was pared by 1 base and J by 7 bases, with 10 bases between. The germline CDR1 and CDR2 sequences are LGHDT and YNNKEL (reference sequence). CDR3 length: 14 residues. This chain's CDR3 is CASSQGTDSEKLFF. The DNA for the CDR3 is TGTGCCAGCAGCCAAGGGACAGATTCTGAAAAACTGTTTTTT.

The table lists this clone with a count of one. CDR3 in amino acids: CASSQDVTGGHEQFF. The CDR3 DNA reads TGTGCCAGCAGCCAAGATGTAACAGGGGGCCATGAGCAGTTCTTC. This chain connects TRBV3-1 (or the pseudogene TRBV3-2) to TRBJ2-1; 9 nucleotides match TRBD1. The J segment lost 8 bases and the V segment lost 0 bases, leaving 5 bases of the junction unmatched. The germline V gene encodes CDR1 LGHDT and CDR2 YNNKEL (reference sequence). The CDR3 is 15 residues long.

The rearrangement joins TRBV3-1 (or the pseudogene TRBV3-2) to TRBJ2-3, with 7 positions matching TRBD2. V gave up 4 bases and J gave up 0 bases; unmatched junction bases: 7. CDR1 is LGHDT, CDR2 YNNKEL, per germline (reference sequence). This CDR3 has 16 amino acids. CDR3 sequence: CASSLSSGVSTDTQYF. DNA of the CDR3: TGTGCCAGCAGCCTTTCCAGCGGGGTGAGCACAGATACGCAGTATTTT.

This clone was detected once. The V call is TRBV7-6, the J call TRBJ1-1, with D hard to call. The CDR3 loop spans 13 amino acids. Trimming removed 5 bases from V and 0 bases from J, with 7 bases in between. Germline CDR1 SGHVS, CDR2 FNYEAQ. As DNA, the CDR3 is TGTGCCAGCAGCCGTCGGGTGAACACTGAAGCTTTCTTT. It translates to CASSRRVNTEAFF.

The V call is TRBV29-1, the J call TRBJ2-3, with D hard to call. This CDR3 comprises 12 residues. Germline V gives CDR1 SQVTM, CDR2 ANQGSEA. The germline V and J ends were trimmed by 6 bases and 2 bases, with 9 bases remaining between them. CDR3 coding DNA: TGCAGCGTCCAGGCCCTCACAGATACGCAGTATTTT. It translates to CSVQALTDTQYF.